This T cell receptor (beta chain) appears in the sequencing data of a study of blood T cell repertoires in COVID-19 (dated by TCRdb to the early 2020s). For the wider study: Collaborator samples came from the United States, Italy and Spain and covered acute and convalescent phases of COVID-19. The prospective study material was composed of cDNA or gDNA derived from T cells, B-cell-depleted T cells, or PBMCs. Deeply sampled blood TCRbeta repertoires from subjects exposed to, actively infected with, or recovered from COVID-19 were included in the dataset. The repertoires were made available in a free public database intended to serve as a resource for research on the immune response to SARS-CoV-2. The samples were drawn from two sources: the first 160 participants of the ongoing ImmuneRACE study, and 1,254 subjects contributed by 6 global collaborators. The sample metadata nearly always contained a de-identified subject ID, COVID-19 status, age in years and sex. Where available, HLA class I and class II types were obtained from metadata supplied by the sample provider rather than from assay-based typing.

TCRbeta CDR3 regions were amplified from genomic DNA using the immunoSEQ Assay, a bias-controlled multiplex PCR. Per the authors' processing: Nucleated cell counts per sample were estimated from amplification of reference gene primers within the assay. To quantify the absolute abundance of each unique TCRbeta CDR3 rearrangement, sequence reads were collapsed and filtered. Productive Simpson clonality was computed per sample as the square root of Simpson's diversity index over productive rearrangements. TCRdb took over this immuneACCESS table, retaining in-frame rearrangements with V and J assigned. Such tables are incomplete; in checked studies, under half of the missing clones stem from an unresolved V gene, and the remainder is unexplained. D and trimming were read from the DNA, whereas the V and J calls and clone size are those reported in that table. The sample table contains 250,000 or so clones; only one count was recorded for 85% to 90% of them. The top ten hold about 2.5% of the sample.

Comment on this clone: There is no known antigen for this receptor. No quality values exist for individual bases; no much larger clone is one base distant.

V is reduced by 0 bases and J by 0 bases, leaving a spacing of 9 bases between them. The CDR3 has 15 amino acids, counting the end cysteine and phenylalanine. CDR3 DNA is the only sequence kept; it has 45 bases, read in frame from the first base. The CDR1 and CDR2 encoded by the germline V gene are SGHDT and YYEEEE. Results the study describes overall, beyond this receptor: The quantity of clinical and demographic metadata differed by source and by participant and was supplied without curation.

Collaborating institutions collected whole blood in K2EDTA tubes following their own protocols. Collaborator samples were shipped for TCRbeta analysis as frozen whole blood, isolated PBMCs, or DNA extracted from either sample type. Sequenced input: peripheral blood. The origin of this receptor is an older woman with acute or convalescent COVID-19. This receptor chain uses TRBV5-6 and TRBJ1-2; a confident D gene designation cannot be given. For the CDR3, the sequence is CASSLAQLANYGYTF. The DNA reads TGTGCCAGCAGCTTGGCCCAATTAGCTAACTATGGCTACACCTTC.